Detailed here is one TCR beta chain. Data came from immunoSEQ multiplex PCR; TCRdb stores just in-frame clones and leaves some out. The data hold about 2 million clones, with just under 95% observed a single time. This specimen comes from a study of shared clonotypes between healthy human individuals. Germline lookup yields CDR1 MNHNY and CDR2 SVGAGI (reference sequence). This CDR3 comprises 16 residues. J gave up 5 bases and V 7 bases, and 9 bases lay outside the gene matches. Terminally differentiated effector memory CD45RA+ cells were left out of the naive CD8 fraction, which was CD45RO-negative and positively selected for CCR7.

The chain combines TRBV6-6 with TRBJ2-1; 12 bases fit TRBD2. This clonotype was obtained from a man aged 18 to 29 in good health. Material for sequencing was naive CD8+ T cells sorted from blood. For the CDR3, the DNA is TGTGCCAGCACTATATCTAGCGGGAGGGTTCACAATGAGCAGTTCTTC. Its protein product is CASTISSGRVHNEQFF.